Listed below are T cell receptor beta chains from one sample, sequenced in a study of shared clonotypes between healthy human individuals. Method: immunoSEQ multiplex PCR; TCRdb's copy keeps in-frame clones and lacks some. The data hold fewer than 850,000 clones, with approximately 75% observed a single time. Sequences were obtained from memory CD4+ T cells sorted from blood. These receptors were obtained from a woman in her twenties or thirties in good health. The CDR3 runs from the conserved cysteine through the conserved F or W. A D gene is named only where the DNA matches it firmly. Size is omitted from some rows. Given values are once, few, many or a class for expanded clones.

j_gene	abundance	d_gene	v_gene	CDR3aa	CDR3nt
TRBJ1-1	.	.	TRBV5-1	CASSLGTVNTEAFF	TGCGCCAGCAGCTTGGGGACGGTGAACACTGAAGCTTTCTTT
TRBJ1-2	many	.	TRBV27	CASSRPGAQFYGYTF	TGTGCCAGCAGCAGACCAGGGGCCCAATTCTATGGCTACACCTTC
TRBJ2-1	.	TRBD2	TRBV7-6	CASSFKAAGGYNEQFF	TGTGCCAGCAGCTTTAAGGCAGCGGGAGGGTACAATGAGCAGTTCTTC
TRBJ1-4	many	TRBD1	TRBV6-6	CASSYQGANEKLFF	TGTGCCAGCAGTTACCAGGGGGCTAATGAAAAACTGTTTTTT
TRBJ2-7	.	TRBD2	TRBV5-4	CASTNGGRGPYEQYF	TGTGCCAGCACCAACGGCGGGAGGGGCCCCTACGAGCAGTACTTC
TRBJ2-2	.	TRBD1	TRBV5-4	CASSLQGAGGELFF	TGTGCCAGCAGCTTGCAGGGGGCGGGCGGGGAGCTGTTTTTT
TRBJ1-5	.	.	TRBV10-3	CAISPSPNQPQHF	TGTGCCATCTCTCCCAGCCCGAATCAGCCCCAGCATTTT
TRBJ2-1	.	.	TRBV5-1	CASSLDVAGNEQFF	TGCGCCAGCAGCCTGGACGTCGCGGGAAACGAGCAGTTCTTC
TRBJ2-3	.	.	TRBV25-1	CASTTGPDTQYF	TGTGCCAGCACGACTGGGCCAGATACGCAGTATTTT
TRBJ2-7	.	.	TRBV11-2	CASSFSESEQYF	TGTGCCAGCAGCTTCTCGGAGTCCGAGCAGTACTTC
TRBJ2-7	.	.	TRBV29-1	CSVGLGAGEQYF	TGCAGCGTTGGGCTAGGAGCGGGCGAGCAGTACTTC
TRBJ1-1	.	.	TRBV18	CASSPAIMNTEAFF	TGTGCCAGCTCCCCAGCGATCATGAACACTGAAGCTTTCTTT
TRBJ1-1	.	.	TRBV6-1	CASSVGVTEAFF	TGTGCCAGCAGTGTCGGGGTTACTGAAGCTTTCTTT
TRBJ1-5	.	.	TRBV19	CASSKGTPGQPQHF	TGTGCCAGTAGTAAGGGGACACCTGGGCAGCCCCAGCATTTT
TRBJ1-2	few	.	TRBV7-2	CASSFQRTNYGYTF	TGTGCCAGCAGCTTCCAGAGGACTAACTATGGCTACACCTTC
TRBJ2-7	once	.	TRBV19	CASSIALSSYEQYF	TGTGCCAGTAGTATCGCGCTGAGCTCCTACGAGCAGTACTTC
TRBJ2-3	.	TRBD1	TRBV11-1	CASSLAMGQGTDTQYF	TGTGCCAGCAGCTTAGCGATGGGACAGGGAACAGATACGCAGTATTTT
TRBJ2-1	.	.	TRBV18	CASSPLLAGTNEQFF	TGTGCCAGCTCACCATTACTAGCAGGGACCAATGAGCAGTTCTTC
TRBJ2-5	.	.	TRBV19	CASSDWFETQYF	TGTGCCAGTAGCGACTGGTTCGAGACCCAGTACTTC
TRBJ2-1	.	TRBD2	TRBV6-6	CASSYLGGDEQFF	TGTGCCAGCAGTTACTTGGGGGGGGATGAGCAGTTCTTC
TRBJ2-5	.	.	TRBV18	CASSSRRETQYF	TGTGCCAGCTCATCCCGTCGGGAGACCCAGTACTTC
TRBJ1-4	.	.	TRBV2	CASRETAGRAAEKLFF	TGTGCCAGCAGGGAGACCGCGGGACGGGCCGCAGAAAAACTGTTTTTT
TRBJ2-1	.	TRBD1	TRBV7-3	CASSRDRVYNEQFF	TGTGCCAGCAGCCGGGACAGGGTATACAATGAGCAGTTCTTC
TRBJ1-4	.	.	TRBV14	CASSRGLGGEKLFF	TGTGCCAGCAGCCGTGGACTGGGGGGGGAAAAACTGTTTTTT
TRBJ2-7	.	.	TRBV18	CASSPPTTTYEQYF	TGTGCCAGCTCACCACCGACGACTACTTACGAGCAGTACTTC
TRBJ2-1	.	TRBD2	TRBV28	CASRSTSGNPNEQFF	TGTGCCAGCAGGTCGACTAGCGGGAATCCCAATGAGCAGTTCTTC
TRBJ1-5	.	.	TRBV6-5	CASKAPGGQPQHF	TGTGCCAGCAAGGCGCCAGGCGGCCAGCCCCAGCATTTT
TRBJ2-3	few	.	TRBV27	CASSPGVSTDTQYF	TGTGCCAGCAGCCCAGGGGTTAGCACAGATACGCAGTATTTT
TRBJ2-2	.	.	TRBV7-3	CASSPLAGGETGELFF	TGTGCCAGCAGCCCCCTGGCCGGGGGAGAAACCGGGGAGCTGTTTTTT
TRBJ1-3	.	TRBD1	TRBV10-3	CATSDPGQGGGNTIYF	TGTGCCACAAGTGACCCGGGACAGGGAGGTGGAAACACCATATATTTT
TRBJ2-3	many	.	TRBV27	CASSDRLILTDTQYF	TGTGCCAGCAGTGACCGCTTAATTTTAACAGATACGCAGTATTTT
TRBJ2-7	.	TRBD2	TRBV7-9	CASSPHTSGRFGEQYF	TGTGCCAGCAGCCCGCATACTAGCGGGAGGTTTGGCGAGCAGTACTTC
TRBJ1-2	.	.	TRBV11-2	CASSLGQAGSDYGYTF	TGTGCCAGCAGCTTAGGACAGGCTGGTAGTGACTATGGCTACACCTTC
TRBJ1-1	.	.	TRBV4-1	CASSQDWNRPRAFF	TGCGCCAGCAGCCAAGATTGGAATAGACCGCGAGCTTTCTTT
TRBJ1-5	.	.	TRBV11-2	CASSLERRGGQPQHF	TGTGCCAGCAGCTTAGAGCGAAGGGGTGGGCAGCCCCAGCATTTT
TRBJ2-1	.	TRBD2	TRBV9	CASSPTGLASYNEQFF	TGTGCCAGCAGCCCAACCGGACTAGCTTCCTACAATGAGCAGTTCTTC
TRBJ2-7	few	.	TRBV5-1	CASSPGHYEQYF	TGCGCCAGCAGCCCTGGACACTACGAGCAGTACTTC
TRBJ2-7	.	.	TRBV18	CASSPIRGKGEQYF	TGTGCCAGCTCACCGATTCGGGGAAAGGGCGAGCAGTACTTC
TRBJ1-4	few	.	TRBV7-8	CASSYLESEKLFF	TGTGCCAGCAGCTACCTGGAGAGCGAAAAACTGTTTTTT
TRBJ1-3	.	TRBD1	TRBV27	CASSSGQGNTIYF	TGTGCCAGCAGTTCGGGACAGGGAAACACCATATATTTT
TRBJ2-1	few	TRBD2	TRBV27	CASSGTSSAYNEQFF	TGTGCCAGCAGTGGGACTAGCAGCGCCTACAATGAGCAGTTCTTC
TRBJ1-1	.	.	TRBV6-1	CASRKDPNTEAFF	TGTGCCAGTAGAAAAGATCCGAACACTGAAGCTTTCTTT
TRBJ1-2	few	.	TRBV2	CASSESAGNYGYTF	TGTGCCAGCAGTGAATCGGCAGGGAACTATGGCTACACCTTC
TRBJ1-4	once	.	TRBV5-1	CASARGTNEKLFF	TGCGCCAGCGCTAGAGGGACTAATGAAAAACTGTTTTTT
TRBJ2-3	.	TRBD1	TRBV6-5	CASSYSTGGFADTQYF	TGTGCCAGCAGTTACTCGACAGGGGGCTTTGCAGATACGCAGTATTTT